This TCR beta chain was found in a study of blood T cells in healthy people across ages. A second PCR of 7 to 11 cycles used a sample-barcoded 5' primer and a J-beta primer mix. TCRdb recomputed calls from the 5' RACE reads with MiXCR, one row per CDR3 protein. Of just over 800,000 distinct CDR3 sequences listed, less than 80% are singletons. Caucasian individuals from Russia who were healthy and aged roughly 6 to 95 acted as donors. The study isolated at least 6.5 million PBMCs from each sample. Study findings and constraints: Compared with aged donors, long-lived donors showed fewer expanded clones, suggesting selection. Roughly linear age-related decline in beta diversity appeared, significant by age 40.

This clonotype was counted only a few times. Its antigen is unidentified. V lost 5 bases and J lost 8, with 26 bases in between. The CDR3 spans 17 residues. Germline V gene sequence: CDR1 MNHEY, CDR2 SMNVEV (reference sequence). Sequencing used blood. This clonotype originated in a man in his thirties or forties in good health. The chain recombines TRBV27 with TRBJ2-3, with a weak D call TRBD1 (6 bases). The CDR3 region is CASSPKEEVYLQGTQYF. Written as DNA, the CDR3 is TGTGCCAGCAGTCCGAAGGAAGAAGTATATTTACAGGGTACGCAGTATTTT.